This TCR beta chain was documented in a study of vaccination effects on CD4 cells after COVID-19. Study as a whole: Two-dose BNT162b2 or mRNA-1273 vaccination was given to participants.

Using viral peptide pools, the ViraFEST assay grew out antigen-specific CD4+ T cells prior to sequencing. With about 9 days of culture completed, CD4+ T cells were isolated. Cultures of a few million PBMC per well contained 8 to 10 IU/ml IL-2 plus 10 ug/ml peptides. On both days 3 and 7, half of the culture medium was replaced with IL-2 medium. Study results and limitations: Late post-vaccination samples showed marked contraction of infection- and vaccine-induced clones.

Germline values: CDR1 SGHAT, CDR2 FQNNGV. Trimming took off 5 bases at V and 5 bases at J, with 12 bases between the two ends. This CDR3 comprises 13 residues. Clones were sequenced by immunoSEQ multiplex PCR, and TCRdb holds only the in-frame ones, with some missing. Of approximately 30,000 clones in the sample, roughly two thirds were seen once. Note on this clone: Its specificity is not known.

The receptor was derived from a human donor who received a COVID-19 vaccine. The V and J genes are TRBV11-2 and TRBJ1-1; D is perhaps TRBD1 (5 bases). This specimen was CD4+ T cells from PBMCs cultured with HCoV-229E spike peptides, taken before COVID-19 vaccination. The CDR3 protein is CASSGALGTEAFF. The DNA for the CDR3 is TGTGCCAGCAGCGGGGCGCTGGGGACTGAAGCTTTCTTT.